Shown below are 10 T cell receptor beta chains from a single sample sequenced in a study of technical replicates of blood from a handful of donors. Sequenced by immunoSEQ multiplex PCR; TCRdb stores in-frame clones only, minus some. The sample records about 70,000 clones, 94% being singletons. Sequenced: T cells isolated from PBMCs. The receptors were sampled from a human donor in good health.

The CDR3 bases are TGTGCCAGTAGTACGGACTGGGCCCCGTACAATGAGCAGTTCTTC. This translates into CASSTDWAPYNEQFF. This chain connects TRBV19 to TRBJ2-1, with a tentative D call TRBD2 (5 bases). Germline lookup yields CDR1 LNHDA and CDR2 SQIVND (reference sequence). The V gene lost 4 bases and the J gene lost 4 bases, with 14 bases spanning the gap. The CDR3 runs 15 residues.

The rearrangement links TRBV9 to TRBJ1-5, with D perhaps matching TRBD1 (6 bases). Trimming removed 2 bases from V and 2 bases from J, with 8 bases in between. This CDR3 is built from 14 residues. Germline CDR1 SGDLS, CDR2 YYNGEE. DNA of the CDR3: TGTGCCAGCAGCGTCGAGGGGGGCAATCAGCCCCAGCATTTT. This encodes CASSVEGGNQPQHF.

This clone was seen a single time. The chain is built from TRBV19 and TRBJ2-7; D is possibly TRBD2 (5 bases). The germline V and J ends were trimmed by 4 bases and 1 base, with 11 bases remaining between them. The CDR3 covers 14 residues. Looked up from germline, CDR1 is LNHDA and CDR2 is SQIVND (reference sequence). This CDR3 is CASSKGLTSYEQYF. CDR3 DNA: TGTGCCAGTAGTAAAGGACTGACATCCTACGAGCAGTACTTC.

The V and J genes are TRBV25-1 and TRBJ2-7; no clear D. V dropped 6 bases and J dropped 6 bases, with 12 bases sitting between them. This CDR3 is built from 12 residues. CDR1 MGHDK and CDR2 SYGVNS come from the germline V gene. CDR3 in amino acids: CASSLYHTEQYF. DNA for the CDR3: TGTGCCAGCAGCCTCTACCATACCGAGCAGTACTTC.

V is TRBV6-4 and J is TRBJ1-1; 10 positions match TRBD1. CDR1 is MRHNA and CDR2 is SNTAGT in the germline V gene. After removal of 6 bases from V and 5 bases from J, the junction contained 9 bases not matched to a gene. This CDR3 is 15 amino acids long. The CDR3 reads CASSPGDRGKTEAFF. CDR3 DNA: TGTGCCAGCAGCCCTGGGGACAGGGGAAAAACTGAAGCTTTCTTT.

The chain combines TRBV11-3 with TRBJ2-1; 9 nucleotides line up with TRBD1. The V and J ends lost 5 bases and 8 bases, in that order; junction bases with no gene match: 13. The CDR3 runs to 16 residues. The germline V gene has CDR1 SGHNT and CDR2 YENEEA. DNA for the CDR3: TGTGCCAGCAGCACCCGCTTAGGGACAGGGATTGATGAGCAGTTCTTC. Translation gives CASSTRLGTGIDEQFF.

The chain is built from TRBV27 and TRBJ2-7; 12 bases agree with TRBD2. V lost 9 bases and J lost 9; bases outside the gene matches: 9. The germline gives CDR1 MNHEY, CDR2 SMNVEV (reference sequence). The CDR3 extends over 13 amino acids. Written as DNA, the CDR3 is TGTGCCAGTGGACTAGCGGGGTCTAAGGGGCAGTACTTC. This codes for CASGLAGSKGQYF.

The CDR3 sequence: CASSMRPDRQPQHF. The CDR3 DNA sequence: TGTGCCAGTAGTATGAGGCCCGACAGGCAGCCCCAGCATTTT. The chain recombines TRBV19 with TRBJ1-5; possible D gene TRBD1, 6 bases. CDR3 size: 14 residues. V was trimmed by 3 bases and J by 7 bases, leaving 13 bases between them. CDR1 is LNHDA, CDR2 SQIVND, per germline (reference sequence). Full variable domain (remainder filled in from reference TRBV19 and TRBJ1-5): DGGITQSPKYLFRKEGQNVTLSCEQNLNHDAMYWYRQDPGQGLRLIYYSQIVNDFQKGDIAEGYSVSREKKESFPLTVTSAQKNPTAFYLCASSMRPDRQPQHFGDGTRLSIL.

This clone has a single count. The chain couples TRBV4-3 to TRBJ2-7; TRBD2 agrees at 10 bases. The CDR3 covers 17 residues. The germline V gene encodes CDR1 LGHNA and CDR2 YSLEER. V dropped 1 base and J dropped 1; count of bases not matched to a gene: 7. CDR3 coding DNA: TGCGCCAGCAGCCAAGCGACCCTAGCGGGAGTTTCCTACGAGCAGTACTTC. Protein sequence: CASSQATLAGVSYEQYF.

The chain couples TRBV6-1 to TRBJ1-1, with D maybe TRBD1 (5 bases). CDR1 and CDR2 (germline): MNHNS, SASEGT. The V end was cut by 7 bases, the J end by 5 bases, with 20 bases between. The CDR3 is 15 residues long. The CDR3 loop reads CASTSSGGKRTEAFF. The CDR3 region has the DNA TGTGCCAGCACCAGCTCCGGGGGGAAGAGAACTGAAGCTTTCTTT.